These 30 T cell receptor beta chains share one sample of origin, sequenced in a study of CD8 T cells in ankylosing spondylitis (dated by TCRdb to 2016 to 2017). The library was generated by 5' RACE. Data came from an Illumina HiSeq 2500. TCRdb itself trimmed the public reads at Q25 with fastp, ran MiXCR and retained productive beta chains. Rows with one shared CDR3 protein collapse into an entry with the most common genes and DNA. The sample table lists 100,000 to 150,000 distinct CDR3 sequences, approximately 9.7% of them with a count of one. Of the sample, about 3.3% falls within the top ten clones. The source material was blood, either unsorted or a sorted T cell fraction (not recorded which). The receptor source for this set is a male donor with ankylosing spondylitis or in good health (not recorded which).

This clonotype was picked up many times. This chain connects TRBV20-1 to TRBJ2-1; 14 bases are a match to TRBD2. J lost 0 bases, V lost 4 bases, and 2 bases had no gene match. CDR1 and CDR2 (germline): DFQATT, SNEGSKA (reference sequence). This CDR3 comprises 16 residues. CDR3 in amino acids: CSAMGTSGSSYNEQFF. The DNA of the CDR3 is TGCAGTGCTATGGGGACTAGCGGGAGCTCCTACAATGAGCAGTTCTTC.

This clonotype was seen a handful of times. The rearrangement uses TRBV18 and TRBJ2-1; D gene ambiguous. The germline CDR1 and CDR2 sequences are KGHSH and LQKENI. CDR3 length: 14 amino acids. V lost 3 bases, J lost 0 bases, and 6 bases lay in between. The CDR3 region is CASSPRSSYNEQFF. The DNA of the CDR3 is TGTGCCAGCTCACCGAGGAGCTCCTACAATGAGCAGTTCTTC.

The sample holds many counts of this clonotype. The chain is built from TRBV7-3 and TRBJ2-7; no firm D call. Germline CDR1 reads SGHTA; CDR2 reads FQGTGA. V was cut by 5 bases and J by 3 bases, with 17 bases left in between. This CDR3 comprises 15 residues. The CDR3 protein is CASSPEGSGDYEQYF. CDR3 bases: TGTGCCAGCAGCCCAGAAGGATCTGGAGACTACGAGCAGTACTTC.

The V call is TRBV20-1, the J call TRBJ1-4; D possibly corresponds to TRBD1 (6 bases). Germline V gene data show CDR1 as DFQATT and CDR2 as SNEGSKA (reference sequence). This CDR3 spans 15 amino acids. Trimming cost V 5 bases and J 5 bases, with 18 bases left between them. CDR3 sequence reads: CSAPVGGHENEKLFF. The CDR3 nucleotides read TGCAGTGCTCCCGTTGGGGGGCATGAAAATGAAAAACTGTTTTTT.

This clonotype was seen repeatedly, ten times or more. The CDR3 DNA sequence: TGCGCCAGCAGCTCCTCGGACAGGGTGTACGAGCAGTACTTC. It specifies CASSSSDRVYEQYF. The chain is built from TRBV5-1 and TRBJ2-7, with 8 bases fitting TRBD1. CDR3 length: 14 residues. Per germline, CDR1 SGHRS and CDR2 YFSETQ. The V gene end was trimmed by 3 bases and the J gene end by 4 bases; junction bases not matched to a gene: 6.

This clonotype has a count of ten or more. V is TRBV6-5 and J is TRBJ2-7; 8 positions agree with TRBD2. In germline, CDR1 is MNHEY, CDR2 SVGAGI. The trim removed 0 bases at V and 3 bases at J, leaving 16 bases unmatched. CDR3 length: 19 amino acids. In nucleotides, the CDR3 is TGTGCCAGCAGTTACTCGTTTAGAGGGGGGAGCGGGAGCATCTACGAGCAGTACTTC. This translates into CASSYSFRGGSGSIYEQYF.

At least ten counts were recorded for this clonotype. V and J are TRBV5-1 and TRBJ2-3; tentatively, D is TRBD1 (6 bases). V lost 0 bases and J lost 2, with 25 bases in between. From germline, CDR1 is SGHRS and CDR2 YFSETQ. The length of the CDR3 is 20 residues. The CDR3 DNA sequence: TGCGCCAGCAGCTTGGATGGCAGGGGTCCCGACTTAGGTTTCACAGATACGCAGTATTTT. Residues: CASSLDGRGPDLGFTDTQYF.

V gene TRBV7-9 combines with J gene TRBJ2-3; 9 nucleotides match TRBD1. The CDR3 length is 14 residues. Trimming removed 7 bases from V and 6 bases from J; junction bases left unmatched: 8. Germline V gives CDR1 SEHNR, CDR2 FQNEAQ (reference sequence). CDR3 sequence reads: CASTRTGASDTQYF. In nucleotides, the CDR3 is TGTGCCAGCACCAGGACAGGGGCCTCCGATACGCAGTATTTT.

J is TRBJ1-3 and V is TRBV19, with a tentative D call TRBD1 (6 bases). The CDR3 spans 16 residues. Per germline, CDR1 LNHDA and CDR2 SQIVND (reference sequence). V lost 3 bases, J lost 0 bases, and 12 bases lay in between. The CDR3: CASSMDRDRSGNTIYF. DNA of the CDR3: TGTGCCAGTAGTATGGACAGAGACCGCTCTGGAAACACCATATATTTT.

In its sample, this clonotype was seen many times. CDR3 in amino acids: CSARWGYNEQFF. The CDR3 DNA is TGCAGTGCTAGATGGGGTTACAATGAGCAGTTCTTC. V is TRBV20-1 and J is TRBJ2-1; D remains ambiguous. The CDR3 covers 12 residues. CDR1 and CDR2 (germline): DFQATT, SNEGSKA (reference sequence). Trimming cost V 2 bases and J 4 bases, with 6 bases left between them.

V gene TRBV20-1 combines with J gene TRBJ2-6; TRBD2 agrees at 7 bases. This CDR3 contains 16 residues. In germline, CDR1 is DFQATT, CDR2 SNEGSKA (reference sequence). The V segment lost 2 bases and the J segment 0 bases; nucleotides outside the gene matches: 4. This CDR3 is CSARPSGGSGANVLTF. DNA for the CDR3: TGCAGTGCTAGACCCTCGGGGGGCTCTGGGGCCAACGTCCTGACTTTC.

The chain is built from TRBV20-1 and TRBJ1-5, with TRBD1 matching over 8 bases. Germline CDR1 reads DFQATT; CDR2 reads SNEGSKA (reference sequence). The V segment lost 6 bases and the J segment 6 bases; nucleotides outside the gene matches: 7. The CDR3 sequence is 13 residues long. The CDR3, as DNA: TGCAGTGCGGGGGGACAGGATGGTCAGCCCCAGCATTTT. This encodes CSAGGQDGQPQHF.

This clonotype was detected ten times or more. This chain joins TRBV6-5 and TRBJ2-6; tentative D call: TRBD1 (5 bases). The CDR3 contains 15 residues. V lost 0 bases and J 3 bases, leaving 6 bases between the germline ends. Germline V gene sequence: CDR1 MNHEY, CDR2 SVGAGI. CDR3 in amino acids: CASSYSTVGANVLTF. The CDR3 DNA follows: TGTGCCAGCAGTTACTCGACAGTTGGGGCCAACGTCCTGACTTTC.

CDR3 nucleotides: TGTGCCAGCAGCTCCGGGACTAGCGGGAGGGTTTGTGAGCAGTTCTTC. Translated: CASSSGTSGRVCEQFF. V usage is TRBV7-2 and J usage is TRBJ2-1; 16 nucleotides agree with TRBD2. CDR3 length: 16 amino acids. V lost 4 bases and J lost 9; bases outside the gene matches: 6. CDR1 and CDR2 from the germline V gene are SGHTA and FQGNSA.

This clonotype was found many times. V is TRBV3-1 and J is TRBJ2-1, with D maybe TRBD2 (7 bases). Trimming cost V 4 bases and J 3 bases, with 16 bases left between them. CDR1 and CDR2 from the germline V gene are LGHDT and YNNKEL (reference sequence). The CDR3 length is 16 residues. The CDR3 region is CASSLGGAAIYNEQFF. The CDR3 DNA sequence: TGTGCCAGCAGCCTGGGGGGGGCGGCGATCTACAATGAGCAGTTCTTC.

This clonotype was observed at least ten times. This rearrangement joins TRBV12-3 or TRBV12-4 to TRBJ2-3; unclear D gene. The CDR3 loop spans 14 amino acids. The germline V and J ends were trimmed by 1 base and 6 bases, with 11 bases remaining between them. DNA for the CDR3: TGTGCCAGCAGTTTAGATGGTTTGATGGATACGCAGTATTTT. Its protein is CASSLDGLMDTQYF.

This clonotype was detected a few times. The chain is built from TRBV15 and TRBJ2-3; 12 bases are a match to TRBD2. The CDR3 spans 19 residues. V dropped 0 bases and J dropped 4; count of bases not matched to a gene: 11. Germline loops: CDR1 LNHNV, CDR2 YYDKDF (reference sequence). The CDR3 region is CATSRDRLRLAGDSDTQYF. As DNA, the CDR3 is TGTGCCACCAGCAGAGACCGTTTGAGACTAGCGGGAGATTCAGATACGCAGTATTTT.

At least ten counts were recorded for this clonotype. This sequence joins TRBV5-1 and TRBJ1-4, with 7 bases identical to TRBD1. With 2 bases clipped from V and 3 bases from J, the junction kept 4 bases outside the gene matches. This CDR3 comprises 15 residues. The germline V gene encodes CDR1 SGHRS and CDR2 YFSETQ. This CDR3 is CASSLGDSSNEKLFF. CDR3 in DNA: TGCGCCAGCAGCTTAGGGGACAGTTCTAATGAAAAACTGTTTTTT. The whole variable domain, filled in from reference TRBV5-1 and TRBJ1-4, reads KAGVTQTPRYLIKTRGQQVTLSCSPISGHRSVSWYQQTPGQGLQFLFEYFSETQRNKGNFPGRFSGRQFSNSRSEMNVSTLELGDSALYLCASSLGDSSNEKLFFGSGTQLSVL.

At least ten counts were recorded for this clonotype. The gene calls are TRBV28 and TRBJ2-3, with 8 positions matching TRBD2. V lost 4 bases and J lost 0; bases outside the gene matches: 3. The CDR3 runs 15 residues. Germline values: CDR1 MDHEN, CDR2 SYDVKM. The CDR3 sequence is CASSYSGNSTDTQYF. In DNA, the CDR3 is TGTGCCAGCAGTTATAGCGGGAATAGCACAGATACGCAGTATTTT.

The chain employs TRBV11-2 and TRBJ2-6; TRBD2 matches at 14 bases. Trimming took 3 bases from V and 0 from J; bases not matched to a gene: 4. Germline lookup yields CDR1 SGHAT and CDR2 FQNNGV. The CDR3 consists of 19 residues. In DNA form, the CDR3 reads TGTGCCAGCAGCTTCAGACTAGCGGGAGGGATCTCTGGGGCCAACGTCCTGACTTTC. Its protein product is CASSFRLAGGISGANVLTF. Full variable domain (missing parts from reference TRBV11-2 and TRBJ2-6): EAGVAQSPRYKIIEKRQSVAFWCNPISGHATLYWYQQILGQGPKLLIQFQNNGVVDDSQLPKDRFSAERLKGVDSTLKIQPAKLEDSAVYLCASSFRLAGGISGANVLTFGAGSRLTVL.

The chain couples TRBV28 to TRBJ2-5, with D perhaps TRBD1 (6 bases). Germline assignment: CDR1 MDHEN and CDR2 SYDVKM. The CDR3 totals 15 residues. V was clipped by 4 bases and J by 6 bases, with 18 bases between them. The CDR3 bases are TGTGCCAGCAGTTCACCCCTGACGAGGGACAAGACCCAGTACTTC. Residues: CASSSPLTRDKTQYF. The full variable domain, rest sourced from reference TRBV28 and TRBJ2-5, is DVKVTQSSRYLVKRTGEKVFLECVQDMDHENMFWYRQDPGLGLRLIYFSYDVKMKEKGDIPEGYSVSREKKERFSLILESASTNQTSMYLCASSSPLTRDKTQYFGPGTRLLVL.

This clonotype was recorded many times. The chain uses TRBV29-1 and TRBJ2-2, with 7 bases identical to TRBD1. CDR1 is SQVTM and CDR2 is ANQGSEA in the germline V gene. The CDR3 sequence is 12 residues long. Losses at the gene ends were 7 bases for V and 4 bases for J; bases not matched to a gene: 3. The CDR3 loop reads CSADRTTGELFF. The DNA of the CDR3 is TGCAGCGCGGACAGGACCACCGGGGAGCTGTTTTTT.

The sample holds many counts of this clonotype. The V gene is TRBV5-5, the J gene TRBJ2-7; TRBD2 agrees at 12 bases. Germline V gene sequence: CDR1 SGHKS, CDR2 YYEKEE (reference sequence). The V gene end was trimmed by 4 bases and the J gene end by 7 bases; junction bases not matched to a gene: 9. The CDR3 runs 15 residues. CDR3 bases: TGTGCCAGCAGCCCTGGACTAGCGGGAATAAATGAGCAGTACTTC. Translated: CASSPGLAGINEQYF.

This clonotype has at least ten counts. The chain joins TRBV29-1 to TRBJ2-3; D gene ambiguous. Trimming shortened V by 4 bases and J by 0 bases, and 8 bases separated the two germline ends. CDR1 is SQVTM and CDR2 is ANQGSEA in the germline V gene. This CDR3 comprises 13 residues. CDR3 sequence: CSVGGSSTDTQYF. DNA of the CDR3: TGCAGCGTTGGCGGCTCTAGCACAGATACGCAGTATTTT.

Regarding this clonotype: A read error may explain this, as a much larger clone is one base away. The CDR3 bases are TGTGCCAGCAGTCATAACACCGGGGACCTGTTTTTT. This encodes CASSHNTGDLFF. V is TRBV6-2 or TRBV6-3 and J is TRBJ2-2, with D perhaps given as TRBD1 or TRBD2 (5 bases each). Germline V lookup: CDR1 MNHEY, CDR2 SVGEGT. The length of the CDR3 is 12 residues.

This clonotype was seen a few times. The chain links TRBV12-3 or TRBV12-4 to TRBJ2-1, with 11 bases matching TRBD2. V lost 7 bases to trimming and J lost 9 bases; unmatched junction nucleotides: 5. The CDR3 covers 13 residues. The CDR3: CASTLGLAAEQFF. For the CDR3, the DNA is TGTGCCAGCACCCTGGGACTAGCGGCTGAGCAGTTCTTC.

J is TRBJ2-4 and V is TRBV6-2 or TRBV6-3; no clear D. This CDR3 has 14 residues. Germline lookup yields CDR1 MNHEY and CDR2 SVGEGT. The ends were cut back, 2 bases at V and 4 bases at J, with 9 bases in the middle. The CDR3 DNA is TGTGCCAGCAGTTACGTGGACGAGAAAAACATTCAGTACTTC. This encodes CASSYVDEKNIQYF.

This clonotype was picked up many times. The chain is built from TRBV7-3 and TRBJ2-6; D not certain. This CDR3 is 16 amino acids long. V lost 0 bases to trimming and J lost 0 bases, with 6 bases between them. Per germline, CDR1 SGHTA and CDR2 FQGTGA. In DNA, the CDR3 is TGTGCCAGCAGCTTAACCTCAATCTCTGGGGCCAACGTCCTGACTTTC. Translating gives CASSLTSISGANVLTF.

This clonotype was observed a few times. An end of the junction differs from the germline gene, which may be a read error. The chain joins TRBV5-1 to TRBJ2-7; the match to TRBD1 covers 7 bases. Germline lookup yields CDR1 SGHRS and CDR2 YFSETQ. This CDR3 comprises 11 residues. The CDR3 region has the DNA TGCGCCAGCAGCTTGAACGGACAGGTCGACTTC. The encoded protein is CASSLNGQVDF.

This clonotype occurred many times. The gene calls are TRBV12-3 or TRBV12-4 and TRBJ2-7; D ambiguous. This CDR3 has 12 residues. The germline V and J ends were trimmed by 6 bases and 4 bases, with 10 bases remaining between them. The CDR3 loop reads CASRSSGYEQYF. The CDR3 coding sequence is TGTGCCAGCAGGAGCTCGGGTTACGAGCAGTACTTC.